The 10 T cell receptor beta chains below were found in one sample sequenced in a study of CD8 T cells in Susac syndrome. RNA amounts of about 0.5 to 1 ug underwent reverse transcription with random hexamers. TCRdb processed the immunoSEQ multiplex PCR reads anew with MiXCR; each CDR3 protein has one entry. The table lists hundreds of thousands of distinct CDR3 sequences, approximately 94% of them singletons. The sample was CD4+ T cells from PBMCs. The receptors here all came from a human donor with Susac syndrome.

The rearrangement joins TRBV13 to TRBJ2-7; D might be TRBD1 (6 bases). Germline lookup yields CDR1 PRHDT and CDR2 FYEKMQ (reference sequence). The V end was cut by 5 bases, the J end by 0 bases, with 14 bases between. The CDR3 spans 15 residues. CDR3 sequence reads: CASSQSRTASYEQYF. CDR3 sequence (DNA): TGTGCCAGCAGCCAATCCCGGACAGCCTCCTACGAGCAGTACTTC.

The rearrangement links TRBV6-4 to TRBJ1-5; D call uncertain. The V gene's germline CDR1 is MRHNA and CDR2 SNTAGT. There are 18 residues in the CDR3. Trimming took off 7 bases at V and 0 bases at J, with 22 bases between the two ends. CDR3 coding DNA: TGTGCCAGCACCGAGGCCTTCCCGGTCGCTTATAGCAATCAGCCCCAGCATTTT. Protein sequence: CASTEAFPVAYSNQPQHF.

The chain recombines TRBV4-2 with TRBJ2-7; no clear D gene. This CDR3 comprises 16 residues. CDR1 is LGHNA, CDR2 YNFKEQ, per germline. V was trimmed by 0 bases and J by 2 bases, leaving 14 bases between them. The DNA for the CDR3 is TGTGCCAGCAGCCAAGATGAAGGAACTGGGCCCTACGAGCAGTACTTC. Its protein product is CASSQDEGTGPYEQYF.

The chain recombines TRBV12-3 or TRBV12-4 with TRBJ2-1; TRBD2 matches at 10 bases. The CDR3 loop spans 15 amino acids. V dropped 6 bases and J dropped 7; count of bases not matched to a gene: 9. This CDR3 reads CASSTPLAGVNEQFF. The CDR3 DNA follows: TGTGCCAGCAGCACCCCTCTAGCGGGGGTTAATGAGCAGTTCTTC.

J is TRBJ1-1 and V is TRBV6-1; TRBD1 matches 9 bases. The germline CDR1 and CDR2 sequences are MNHNS and SASEGT. The junction had 6 bases not matched to a gene; V was cut back by 6 bases and J by 10 bases. This CDR3 spans 12 amino acids. For the CDR3, the DNA is TGTGCCAGCAGCGTACAGGGGGCTGGAGCTTTCTTT. Encoded protein: CASSVQGAGAFF.

The chain links TRBV4-3 to TRBJ1-5; D gene unclear. The germline V gene encodes CDR1 LGHNA and CDR2 YSLEER. This CDR3 is built from 13 residues. V was trimmed by 0 bases and J by 6 bases, leaving 6 bases between them. The CDR3: CASSQDLTQPQHF. In DNA, the CDR3 is TGCGCCAGCAGCCAAGATTTAACTCAGCCCCAGCATTTT.

The gene calls are TRBV2 and TRBJ1-5, with D hard to call. Trimming pared 6 bases from V and 0 bases from J, leaving 12 bases between. CDR3 length: 15 amino acids. Germline lookup yields CDR1 SNHLY and CDR2 FYNNEI. The CDR3: CASRLLVNSNQPQHF. The CDR3 DNA is TGTGCCAGCAGGTTATTGGTTAATAGCAATCAGCCCCAGCATTTT.

This sequence joins TRBV15 and TRBJ2-1; weak D call: TRBD2 (6 bases). From germline, CDR1 is LNHNV and CDR2 YYDKDF (reference sequence). The CDR3 is made up of 15 amino acids. Deletions cut 1 base from V and 0 bases from J, with 7 bases between. The CDR3 DNA is TGTGCCACCAGCAGAGTTAGCGGCTCCTACAATGAGCAGTTCTTC. This encodes CATSRVSGSYNEQFF.

This rearrangement joins TRBV20-1 to TRBJ2-7; 14 bases match TRBD2. The germline gives CDR1 DFQATT, CDR2 SNEGSKA (reference sequence). The J segment lost 2 bases and the V segment lost 4 bases, leaving 7 bases of the junction unmatched. This CDR3 is 16 amino acids long. CDR3 residues: CSATGLAGGPTYEQYF. DNA of the CDR3: TGCAGTGCTACCGGACTAGCGGGGGGCCCCACCTACGAGCAGTACTTC.

Only one count was recorded for this clonotype. The chain joins TRBV20-1 to TRBJ2-5; D may be TRBD1 (5 bases). The CDR3 covers 15 residues. V gave up 0 bases and J gave up 3 bases, with 14 bases separating them. The V gene's germline CDR1 is DFQATT and CDR2 SNEGSKA (reference sequence). This CDR3 reads CSARDGKGAEETQYF. The CDR3 DNA sequence: TGCAGTGCTAGAGATGGAAAAGGGGCGGAAGAGACCCAGTACTTC.